Below are 5 T cell receptor beta chains sequenced from a single sample in a study of T cells after yellow fever vaccination. A single record per CDR3 protein comes from TCRdb applying MiXCR to the 5' RACE reads. The data show hundreds of thousands of distinct CDR3 sequences, approximately 6% seen once. The sequenced sample was PBMCs, obtained 5 days after the yellow fever booster vaccination. Source of these receptors: a man under 40 who received the YFV17D yellow fever vaccine.

The rearrangement joins TRBV7-2 to TRBJ2-2; 7 bases fit TRBD2. CDR3 size: 11 residues. V was pared by 8 bases and J by 6 bases, with 0 bases of the junction left unmatched. Germline loops: CDR1 SGHTA, CDR2 FQGNSA. DNA of the CDR3: TGTGCCAGCGGGGGGGCCGGGGAGCTGTTTTTT. Protein: CASGGAGELFF.

This clonotype appeared a few times. CDR3 sequence: CASSHRRTSGNTGELFF. CDR3 coding DNA: TGTGCCAGCAGCCATAGACGGACTAGCGGGAACACCGGGGAGCTGTTTTTT. V is TRBV7-2 and J is TRBJ2-2; 10 bases agree with TRBD2. CDR3 size: 17 residues. Germline lookup yields CDR1 SGHTA and CDR2 FQGNSA. V lost 5 bases, J lost 1 base, and 7 bases stayed unmatched.

The V call is TRBV7-2, the J call TRBJ2-1, with 13 bases lining up with TRBD2. V shed 2 bases, J shed 7 bases, and the junction held 2 bases outside the gene matches. This CDR3 spans 15 amino acids. Germline CDR1 SGHTA, CDR2 FQGNSA. CDR3: CASSLTSGRANEQFF. The CDR3 DNA is TGTGCCAGCAGCTTAACTAGCGGGAGGGCGAATGAGCAGTTCTTC.

The CDR3 sequence is CACLGSYNEQFF. The CDR3 DNA sequence: TGTGCCTGTCTGGGGTCCTACAATGAGCAGTTCTTC. The chain is built from TRBV6-5 and TRBJ2-1; D remains unclear. This CDR3 region has 12 residues. Germline CDR1 MNHEY, CDR2 SVGAGI. Trimming took off 11 bases at V and 1 base at J, with 9 bases between the two ends.

This clonotype has more than one count but fewer than ten. The CDR3 sequence: CSARDPTAHTGELFF. The CDR3 DNA sequence: TGCAGTGCTAGAGATCCGACAGCTCACACCGGGGAGCTGTTTTTT. The chain couples TRBV20-1 to TRBJ2-2; a weak D match, TRBD1 (5 bases). The germline CDR1 and CDR2 sequences are DFQATT and SNEGSKA (reference sequence). Trimming removed 0 bases at V and 3 bases at J, with 11 bases between. The CDR3 loop spans 15 amino acids.